These 14 T cell receptor beta chains were sequenced from one sample in a study of Ad26.COV2.S vaccination and SARS-CoV-2 variants. Treatment: roughly 18 received Ad26.COV2.S at low or high dose, single or two shots; several received placebo; per-sample allocation not given. Day 63 after the first injection of vaccine or placebo was the sampling time. Sequenced by immunoSEQ multiplex PCR; TCRdb stores in-frame clones only, minus some. The table lists approximately 500,000 clones, 87% of them singletons. The specimen comprised peripheral blood, sampled in a trial of Ad26.COV2.S vaccine versus placebo. These receptors originate from a person aged 18-65 years who received the Ad26.COV2.S COVID-19 vaccine or a placebo.

The rearrangement uses TRBV7-2 and TRBJ1-2; D perhaps matches TRBD1 (5 bases). The germline V gene encodes CDR1 SGHTA and CDR2 FQGNSA. The V and J ends lost 5 bases and 0 bases respectively, with 16 bases between them. The CDR3 extends over 16 amino acids. The CDR3 is CASSQGSRESNYGYTF. The CDR3 DNA follows: TGTGCCAGCAGCCAGGGAAGCAGAGAATCTAACTATGGCTACACCTTC.

The rearrangement joins TRBV6-4 to TRBJ2-6; TRBD1 is a possible D gene (6 bases). V lost 6 bases to trimming and J lost 2 bases, with 23 bases between them. The CDR3 covers 19 residues. The germline CDR1 and CDR2 sequences are MRHNA and SNTAGT. The CDR3: CASSRLQGLEEPGANVLTF. Written as DNA, the CDR3 is TGTGCCAGCAGCCGTTTACAGGGTTTAGAAGAGCCTGGGGCCAACGTCCTGACTTTC.

The chain employs TRBV6-6 and TRBJ1-1; maybe TRBD1 (5 bases). In germline, CDR1 is MNHNY, CDR2 SVGAGI (reference sequence). The CDR3 contains 13 residues. Trimming took off 7 bases at V and 3 bases at J, with 12 bases between the two ends. The CDR3 here is CASTLGTHTEAFF. The CDR3 bases are TGTGCCAGCACCCTCGGGACCCACACTGAAGCTTTCTTT.

The chain joins TRBV19 to TRBJ1-1; possibly TRBD1 for D (5 bases). This CDR3 is 13 amino acids long. In germline, CDR1 is LNHDA, CDR2 SQIVND (reference sequence). Trimming stripped 5 bases from V and 5 bases from J, with 12 bases between. CDR3 amino acids: CASSRSPGTEAFF. The CDR3 nucleotides are TGTGCCAGTAGTCGCTCCCCAGGGACTGAAGCTTTCTTT.

This clone was observed once. The rearrangement joins TRBV6-6 to TRBJ2-1, with D unresolved. CDR3 length: 12 residues. The V end was cut by 4 bases, the J end by 8 bases, with 9 bases between. The germline CDR1 and CDR2 sequences are MNHNY and SVGAGI (reference sequence). In nucleotides, the CDR3 is TGTGCCAGCAGTTTTGGTTTCGATGAGCAGTTCTTC. Its translation is CASSFGFDEQFF.

The chain carries TRBV2 and TRBJ1-1; TRBD1 agrees at 7 bases. CDR3 length equals 16 residues. V shed 5 bases, J shed 0 bases, and the junction held 9 bases outside the gene matches. CDR1 and CDR2 (germline): SNHLY, FYNNEI. The CDR3 nucleotides read TGTGCCAGCAGTTTGACAGGGAGTTCTATGAACACTGAAGCTTTCTTT. Translation: CASSLTGSSMNTEAFF.

The table lists this clone with a count of one. The chain couples TRBV7-9 to TRBJ1-5; no reliable D call. CDR3 length equals 16 residues. V dropped 4 bases and J dropped 2 bases, with 15 bases sitting between them. The germline gives CDR1 SEHNR, CDR2 FQNEAQ (reference sequence). Here the CDR3 reads CASSYSPDRGNQPQHF. The CDR3 region has the DNA TGTGCCAGCAGCTATAGCCCGGACCGCGGCAATCAGCCCCAGCATTTT. Filled out from reference TRBV7-9 and TRBJ1-5, the complete variable domain reads DTGVSQNPRHKITKRGQNVTFRCDPISEHNRLYWYRQTLGQGPEFLTYFQNEAQLEKSRLLSDRFSAERPKGSFSTLEIQRTEQGDSAMYLCASSYSPDRGNQPQHFGDGTRLSIL.

Comment on this clone: An end of the junction differs from the germline gene, which may be a read error. The rearrangement joins TRBV28 to TRBJ1-4; D not certain. Germline V lookup: CDR1 MDHEN, CDR2 SYDVKM. The CDR3 has 11 amino acids. CDR3 coding DNA: TGTGCCAGCAGTTCTGGTTTCGATCGTCATTTT. The encoded protein is CASSSGFDRHF.

The chain recombines TRBV19 with TRBJ1-5; the D gene is possibly TRBD1 (5 bases). This CDR3 has 15 residues. The germline V gene has CDR1 LNHDA and CDR2 SQIVND (reference sequence). The V end was cut by 8 bases, the J end by 9 bases, with 23 bases between. CDR3 in DNA: TGTGCCAGTGCCAATCCCCGGTCAGCCGGGGCGCCCCAGCATTTT. Protein: CASANPRSAGAPQHF.

This clone was detected only once. This chain links TRBV4-1 with TRBJ2-1; no clear D. Between the trimmed V and J ends, which lost 0 bases and 0 bases, there was a span of 9 bases. This CDR3 spans 16 amino acids. Per germline, CDR1 MGHRA and CDR2 YSYEKL. This chain's CDR3 is CASSQDMGNSYNEQFF. In nucleotides, the CDR3 is TGCGCCAGCAGCCAAGATATGGGTAACTCCTACAATGAGCAGTTCTTC.

The rearrangement uses TRBV6-5 and TRBJ2-2; 9 bases are a match to TRBD2. The trim removed 6 bases at V and 7 bases at J, leaving 9 bases unmatched. There are 15 residues in the CDR3. Germline V gives CDR1 MNHEY, CDR2 SVGAGI. CDR3 residues: CASSPSLAGYGELFF. Here the CDR3 DNA reads TGTGCCAGCAGCCCCAGCCTAGCGGGATACGGGGAGCTGTTTTTT.

The chain combines TRBV2 with TRBJ1-5, with D hard to call. The CDR3 covers 11 residues. Trimming left V 3 bases short and J 6 bases short, with 3 bases between. Germline CDR1 reads SNHLY; CDR2 reads FYNNEI. CDR3 nucleotides: TGTGCCAGCAGTGACAGTCAGCCCCAGCATTTT. It encodes CASSDSQPQHF.

The chain combines TRBV7-3 with TRBJ2-3; TRBD2 agrees at 14 bases. The CDR3 is 17 residues long. V lost 5 bases, J lost 5 bases, and 9 bases stayed unmatched. Germline assignment: CDR1 SGHTA and CDR2 FQGTGA. Here the CDR3 DNA reads TGTGCCAGCAGCCGCCCGGGACTAGCGGGAGTTATAGATACGCAGTATTTT. Translation gives CASSRPGLAGVIDTQYF.

This clone was picked up one time. The rearrangement uses TRBV21-1 and TRBJ1-4; the table calls TRBD1, which could not be checked here. TRBV21-1 is described as a pseudogene. CDR3 size: 15 residues. The CDR3 sequence: CASSKAAKANEKLFF. The CDR3 nucleotides read TGTGCCAGCAGCAAAGCGGCCAAAGCTAATGAAAAACTGTTTTTT.